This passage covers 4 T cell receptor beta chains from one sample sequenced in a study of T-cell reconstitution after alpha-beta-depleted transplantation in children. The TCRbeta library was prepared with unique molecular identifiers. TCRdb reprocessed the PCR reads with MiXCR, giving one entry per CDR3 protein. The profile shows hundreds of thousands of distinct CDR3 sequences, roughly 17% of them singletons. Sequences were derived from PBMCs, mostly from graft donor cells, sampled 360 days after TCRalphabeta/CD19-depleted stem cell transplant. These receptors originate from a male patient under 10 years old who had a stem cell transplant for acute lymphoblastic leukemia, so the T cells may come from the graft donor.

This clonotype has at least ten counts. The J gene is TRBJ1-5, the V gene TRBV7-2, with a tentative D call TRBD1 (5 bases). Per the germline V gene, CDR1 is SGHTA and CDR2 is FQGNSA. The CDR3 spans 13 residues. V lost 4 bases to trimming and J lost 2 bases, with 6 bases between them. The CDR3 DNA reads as TGTGCCAGCAGCTCCAGGGGCAATCAGCCCCAGCATTTT. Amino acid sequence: CASSSRGNQPQHF.

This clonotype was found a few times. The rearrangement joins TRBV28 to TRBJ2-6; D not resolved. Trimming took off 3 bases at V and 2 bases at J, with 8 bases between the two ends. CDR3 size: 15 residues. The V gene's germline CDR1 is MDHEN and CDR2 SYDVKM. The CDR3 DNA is TGTGCCAGCAGTTTTCTAGGAACTGGGGCCAACGTCCTGACTTTC. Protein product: CASSFLGTGANVLTF.

The CDR3 nucleotides read TGCAGCGTTGAAAGCCCCCCCAGTTCCCTCGGAGAGCAGTTCTTC. Its protein is CSVESPPSSLGEQFF. V gene TRBV29-1 combines with J gene TRBJ2-1; D uncertain. Germline CDR1 and CDR2: SQVTM and ANQGSEA. V was clipped by 2 bases and J by 10 bases, with 21 bases between them. This CDR3 comprises 15 residues.

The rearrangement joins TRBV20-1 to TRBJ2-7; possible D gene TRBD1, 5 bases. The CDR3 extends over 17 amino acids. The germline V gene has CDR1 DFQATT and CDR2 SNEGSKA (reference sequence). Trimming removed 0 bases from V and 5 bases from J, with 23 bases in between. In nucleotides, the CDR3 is TGCAGTGCTAGAGATGTTAAGGGGCAGGGCTTCTTCCACGAGCAGTACTTC. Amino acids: CSARDVKGQGFFHEQYF.